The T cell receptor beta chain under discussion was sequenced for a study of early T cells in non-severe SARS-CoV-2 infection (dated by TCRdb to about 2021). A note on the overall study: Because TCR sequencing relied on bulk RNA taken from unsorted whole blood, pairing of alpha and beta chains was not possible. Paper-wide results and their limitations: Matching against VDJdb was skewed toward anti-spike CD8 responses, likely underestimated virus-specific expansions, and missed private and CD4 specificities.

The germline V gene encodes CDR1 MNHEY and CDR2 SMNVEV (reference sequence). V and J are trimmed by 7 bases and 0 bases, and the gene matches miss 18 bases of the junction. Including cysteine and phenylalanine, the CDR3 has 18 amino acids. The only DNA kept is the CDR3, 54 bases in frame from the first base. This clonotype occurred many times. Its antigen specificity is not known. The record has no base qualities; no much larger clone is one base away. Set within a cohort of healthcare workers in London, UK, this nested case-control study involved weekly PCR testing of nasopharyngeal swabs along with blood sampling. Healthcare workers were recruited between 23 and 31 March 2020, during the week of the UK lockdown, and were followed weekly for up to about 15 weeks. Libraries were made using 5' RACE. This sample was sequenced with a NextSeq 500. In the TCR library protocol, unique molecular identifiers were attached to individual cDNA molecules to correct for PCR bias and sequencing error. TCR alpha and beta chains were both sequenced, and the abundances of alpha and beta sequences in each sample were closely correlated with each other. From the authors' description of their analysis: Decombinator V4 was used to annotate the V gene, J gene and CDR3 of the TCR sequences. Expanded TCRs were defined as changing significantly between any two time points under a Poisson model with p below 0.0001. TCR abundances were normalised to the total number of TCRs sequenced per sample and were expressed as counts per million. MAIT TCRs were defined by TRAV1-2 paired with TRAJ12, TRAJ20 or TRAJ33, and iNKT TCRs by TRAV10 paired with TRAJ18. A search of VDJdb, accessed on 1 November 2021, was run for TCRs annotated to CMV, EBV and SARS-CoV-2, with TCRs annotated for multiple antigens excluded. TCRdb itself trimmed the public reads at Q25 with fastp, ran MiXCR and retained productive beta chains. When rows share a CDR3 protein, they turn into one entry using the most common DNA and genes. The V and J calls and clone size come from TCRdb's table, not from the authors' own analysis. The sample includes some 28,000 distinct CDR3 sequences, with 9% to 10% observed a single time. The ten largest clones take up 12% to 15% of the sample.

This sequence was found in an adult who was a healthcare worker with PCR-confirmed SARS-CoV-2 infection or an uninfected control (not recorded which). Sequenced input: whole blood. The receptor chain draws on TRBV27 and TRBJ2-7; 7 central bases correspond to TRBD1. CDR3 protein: CASIRMRAGQASSYEQYF. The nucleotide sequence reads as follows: TGTGCCAGCATAAGAATGCGGGCTGGACAGGCAAGCTCCTACGAGCAGTACTTC.